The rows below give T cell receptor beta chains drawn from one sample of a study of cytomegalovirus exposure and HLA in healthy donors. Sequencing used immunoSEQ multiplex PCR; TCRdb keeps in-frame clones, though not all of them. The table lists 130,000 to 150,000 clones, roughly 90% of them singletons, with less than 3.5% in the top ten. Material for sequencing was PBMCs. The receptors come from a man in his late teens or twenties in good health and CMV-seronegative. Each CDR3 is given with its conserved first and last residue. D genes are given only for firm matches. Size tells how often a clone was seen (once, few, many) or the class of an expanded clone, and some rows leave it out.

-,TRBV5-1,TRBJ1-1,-,CASSLAQGPNTEAFF,TGCGCCAGCAGCTTGGCCCAGGGGCCGAACACTGAAGCTTTCTTT
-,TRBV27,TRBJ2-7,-,CASRTDSETLYEQYF,TGTGCCAGCAGGACCGACAGTGAGACACTCTACGAGCAGTACTTC
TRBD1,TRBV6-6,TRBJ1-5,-,CASSQPGGSSNQPQHF,TGTGCCAGCAGCCAGCCAGGGGGAAGTAGCAATCAGCCCCAGCATTTT
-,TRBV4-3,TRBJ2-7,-,CASSLSALGGYEQYF,TGCGCCAGCAGCCTATCGGCCTTAGGAGGCTACGAGCAGTACTTC
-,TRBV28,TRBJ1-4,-,CASSPQGLNEKLFF,TGTGCCAGCAGTCCCCAGGGACTCAATGAAAAACTGTTTTTT
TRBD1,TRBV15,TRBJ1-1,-,CATSRNRGQVEAFF,TGTGCCACCAGCCGAAACAGGGGGCAGGTTGAAGCTTTCTTT
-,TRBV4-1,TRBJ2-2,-,CASSRGERELFF,TGCGCCAGCAGCCGGGGGGAGAGGGAGCTGTTTTTT
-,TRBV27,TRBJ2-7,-,CASSPLTGSTWEQYF,TGTGCCAGCAGTCCTCTGACAGGATCCACGTGGGAGCAGTACTTC
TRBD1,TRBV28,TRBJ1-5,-,CASSLGTANQPQHF,TGTGCCAGCAGTTTAGGGACAGCAAATCAGCCCCAGCATTTT
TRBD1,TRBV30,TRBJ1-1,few,CAWNRGTEAFF,TGTGCCTGGAACAGGGGAACTGAAGCTTTCTTT
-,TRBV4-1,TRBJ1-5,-,CASSHHAVNQPQHF,TGCGCCAGCAGCCACCACGCAGTGAATCAGCCCCAGCATTTT
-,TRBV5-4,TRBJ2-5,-,CASEGAGETQYF,TGTGCAAGCGAGGGGGCGGGGGAGACCCAGTACTTC
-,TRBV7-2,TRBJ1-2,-,CASSFKRQDYYGYTF,TGTGCCAGCAGCTTTAAGCGTCAGGACTACTATGGCTACACCTTC
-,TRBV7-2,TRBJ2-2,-,CASSLVQANTGELFF,TGTGCCAGCAGCTTGGTTCAGGCGAACACCGGGGAGCTGTTTTTT
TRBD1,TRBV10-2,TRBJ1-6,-,CASSDKGQGIDSPLHF,TGCGCCAGCAGTGATAAGGGACAGGGGATTGATTCACCCCTCCACTTT
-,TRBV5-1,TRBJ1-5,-,CASSEMGVGNQPQHF,TGCGCCAGCAGCGAAATGGGAGTCGGCAATCAGCCCCAGCATTTT
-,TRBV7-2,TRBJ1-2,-,CASMAGSNYGYTF,TGTGCCAGCATGGCGGGTTCAAACTATGGCTACACCTTC
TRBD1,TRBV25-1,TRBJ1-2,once,CASGLGGSWSGYTF,TGTGCCAGCGGCCTAGGGGGCTCTTGGAGTGGCTACACCTTC
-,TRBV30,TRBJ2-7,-,CASNGGLEQYF,TGTGCCAGCAACGGGGGGCTCGAGCAGTACTTC
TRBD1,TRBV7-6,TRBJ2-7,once,CASSSIVDRANAYEQYF,TGTGCCAGCAGCTCAATCGTGGACAGGGCCAACGCCTACGAGCAGTACTTC
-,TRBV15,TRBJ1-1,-,CATSRPSNTEAFF,TGTGCCACCAGCAGACCGTCGAACACTGAAGCTTTCTTT
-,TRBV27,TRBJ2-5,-,CASSLNREETQYF,TGTGCCAGCAGTTTGAACAGGGAAGAGACCCAGTACTTC
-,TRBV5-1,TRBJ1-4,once,CASTSSGVRINEKLFF,TGCGCCAGCACCTCTTCCGGAGTTCGGATTAATGAAAAACTGTTTTTT
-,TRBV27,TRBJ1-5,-,CASSLTAVAGIGNQPQHF,TGTGCCAGCAGTTTAACGGCAGTCGCCGGGATCGGGAATCAGCCCCAGCATTTT
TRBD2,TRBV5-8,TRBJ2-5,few,CAGTKYPGLEVGTQYF,TGTGCCGGAACCAAATACCCGGGACTAGAGGTTGGGACCCAGTACTTC
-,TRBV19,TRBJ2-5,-,CASSMASRETQYF,TGTGCCAGTAGTATGGCTAGCCGGGAGACCCAGTACTTC
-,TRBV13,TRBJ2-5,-,CASSPKGRGGGETQYF,TGTGCCAGCAGCCCAAAGGGCAGGGGTGGGGGAGAGACCCAGTACTTC
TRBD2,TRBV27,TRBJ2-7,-,CASCPLAAPYEQYF,TGTGCCAGCTGTCCCCTAGCGGCCCCCTACGAGCAGTACTTC
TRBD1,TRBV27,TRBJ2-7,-,CASSLRGQESSYEQYF,TGTGCCAGCAGTCTCAGGGGACAGGAGAGCTCCTACGAGCAGTACTTC
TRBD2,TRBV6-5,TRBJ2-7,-,CASSYSGLAGGGEQYF,TGTGCCAGCAGTTACTCGGGCCTAGCGGGGGGCGGCGAGCAGTACTTC
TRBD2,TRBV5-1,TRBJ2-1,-,CASSLASGLLDEQFF,TGCGCCAGCAGCTTGGCTAGCGGTCTCTTGGATGAGCAGTTCTTC
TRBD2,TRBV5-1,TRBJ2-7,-,CASSSRPARSGGASGEQYF,TGCGCCAGCAGCAGCCGCCCAGCTCGAAGCGGGGGGGCCTCGGGCGAGCAGTACTTC
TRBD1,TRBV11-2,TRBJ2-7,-,CASSLVSGGPAYEQYF,TGTGCCAGCAGCTTAGTTTCAGGGGGACCTGCCTACGAGCAGTACTTC
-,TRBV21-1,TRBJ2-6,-,CASSIAGESGANVLTF,TGTGCCAGCAGCATAGCTGGTGAGAGTGGGGCCAACGTCCTGACTTTC
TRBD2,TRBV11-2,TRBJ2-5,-,CASSKTSGGPQETQYF,TGTGCCAGCAGCAAGACTAGCGGGGGGCCCCAAGAGACCCAGTACTTC
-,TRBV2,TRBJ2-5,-,CASSGTVRDQETQYF,TGTGCCAGCAGTGGCACCGTGCGGGACCAAGAGACCCAGTACTTC
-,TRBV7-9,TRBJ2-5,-,CASSPSPGTHKETQYF,TGTGCCAGCAGCCCATCCCCCGGGACTCACAAAGAGACCCAGTACTTC
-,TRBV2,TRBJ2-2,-,CASNPSRGIIGTGELFF,TGTGCCAGCAACCCAAGCCGGGGGATAATAGGGACCGGGGAGCTGTTTTTT
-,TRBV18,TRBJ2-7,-,CASSPPEGFEQYF,TGTGCCAGCTCACCACCGGAGGGTTTCGAGCAGTACTTC
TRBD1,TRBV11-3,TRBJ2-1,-,CASSLGGQGSNNEQFF,TGTGCCAGCAGCTTAGGGGGACAGGGGAGTAACAATGAGCAGTTCTTC
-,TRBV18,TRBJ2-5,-,CASSPPNSQETQYF,TGTGCCAGCTCACCACCGAACAGCCAAGAGACCCAGTACTTC
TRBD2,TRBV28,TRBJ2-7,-,CASSLHSGSEF,TGTGCCAGCAGTTTACATAGCGGGAGCGAGTTC
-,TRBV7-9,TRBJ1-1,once,CASSETPTGNTEAFF,TGTGCCAGCAGCGAGACCCCGACAGGGAACACTGAAGCTTTCTTT
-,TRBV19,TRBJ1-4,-,CASTRGAREKLFF,TGTGCCAGTACCCGGGGGGCCCGGGAAAAACTGTTTTTT
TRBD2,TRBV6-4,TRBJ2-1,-,CASSPRSGSYNEQFF,TGTGCCAGCAGTCCACGTAGCGGGTCCTACAATGAGCAGTTCTTC
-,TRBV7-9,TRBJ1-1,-,CASSLDRVSTEAFF,TGTGCCAGCAGCTTAGACAGGGTGAGCACTGAAGCTTTCTTT
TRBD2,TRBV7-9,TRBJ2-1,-,CASSRGRLAGVEQFF,TGTGCCAGCAGTCGAGGTAGGCTAGCGGGAGTCGAGCAGTTCTTC
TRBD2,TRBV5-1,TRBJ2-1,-,CASSLLGHLADSNEQFF,TGCGCCAGCAGCTTGCTGGGCCACCTAGCGGATAGTAATGAGCAGTTCTTC
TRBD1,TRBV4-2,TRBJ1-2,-,CASSQDRTGGRDGYTF,TGTGCCAGCAGCCAAGACAGGACAGGGGGTCGGGATGGCTACACCTTC
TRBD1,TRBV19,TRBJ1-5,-,CASSPPDRGNQPQHF,TGTGCCAGTAGTCCCCCGGACAGGGGAAATCAGCCCCAGCATTTT
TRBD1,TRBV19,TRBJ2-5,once,CASSIDGRDRGFETQYF,TGTGCCAGTAGTATAGATGGCCGGGACAGGGGGTTCGAGACCCAGTACTTC
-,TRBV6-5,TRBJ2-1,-,CASTSTYNEQFF,TGTGCCAGCACCAGTACCTACAATGAGCAGTTCTTC
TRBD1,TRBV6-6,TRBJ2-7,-,CASSYQDRAGYEQYF,TGTGCCAGCAGTTACCAGGACAGGGCTGGGTACGAGCAGTACTTC
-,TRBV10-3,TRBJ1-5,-,CAISDGGQPQHF,TGTGCCATCAGTGACGGAGGTCAGCCCCAGCATTTT